The 14 T cell receptor beta chains in this list originate from one sample, sequenced in a study of OX40 agonist ivuxolimab in advanced cancers. TCRdb's copy holds only in-frame clones and misses some; the assay was immunoSEQ multiplex PCR. Among more than 60,000 clones listed, about 88% were seen once. The material was CD4+ or CD8+ T cells sorted from blood, obtained in a trial of the OX40 agonist ivuxolimab. The receptor set was obtained from an adult with an advanced solid tumor such as melanoma, head and neck, liver or kidney cancer.

This chain connects TRBV5-4 to TRBJ2-3; D gene uncertain. This CDR3 spans 12 amino acids. Between the trimmed V and J ends, which lost 4 bases and 4 bases, there was a span of 7 bases. Germline CDR1 SGHNT, CDR2 YYREEE (reference sequence). The DNA of the CDR3 is TGTGCCAGCAGCGCCCCCCCAGATACGCAGTATTTT. Amino acid sequence: CASSAPPDTQYF.

This chain links TRBV5-1 with TRBJ1-4; 8 nucleotides match TRBD1. The CDR3 extends over 15 amino acids. Germline V gene lookup returns CDR1 SGHRS and CDR2 YFSETQ. V dropped 3 bases and J dropped 7; count of bases not matched to a gene: 8. The CDR3 bases are TGCGCCAGCAGCTCGGGAGACAGGGGTCCTGAAAAACTGTTTTTT. Translated, it gives CASSSGDRGPEKLFF.

This clone was recorded once. The chain recombines TRBV5-1 with TRBJ1-6; the match to TRBD1 covers 8 bases. The J segment lost 3 bases and the V segment lost 2 bases, leaving 4 bases of the junction unmatched. Germline lookup yields CDR1 SGHRS and CDR2 YFSETQ. The CDR3 sequence is 16 residues long. CDR3 DNA sequence: TGCGCCAGCAGCTTCGACAGGGGTGACTATAATTCACCCCTCCACTTT. Protein: CASSFDRGDYNSPLHF.

V gene TRBV9 combines with J gene TRBJ1-4; no clear D gene. This CDR3 spans 17 amino acids. Germline V gene sequence: CDR1 SGDLS, CDR2 YYNGEE. Trimming took off 0 bases at V and 0 bases at J, with 12 bases between the two ends. CDR3 loop: CASSVASSLATNEKLFF. CDR3 bases: TGTGCCAGCAGCGTAGCTTCCAGTTTGGCAACTAATGAAAAACTGTTTTTT.

The chain combines TRBV13 with TRBJ1-5; D is possibly TRBD1 (5 bases). CDR1 and CDR2 (germline): PRHDT, FYEKMQ (reference sequence). Trimming removed 4 bases from V and 1 base from J, with 11 bases in between. CDR3 length equals 15 residues. The CDR3 bases are TGTGCCAGCAGCTCTGGGGGGATGAGCAATCAGCCCCAGCATTTT. Translation gives CASSSGGMSNQPQHF.

The chain has TRBV25-1 and TRBJ2-5, with D perhaps matching TRBD1 or TRBD2 (5 bases each). CDR3 length equals 15 residues. V shed 3 bases and J shed 1 base, with 12 bases lying between them. Germline CDR1 is MGHDK and CDR2 is SYGVNS. CDR3: CASSDSGRTQETQYF. The CDR3 nucleotides are TGTGCCAGCAGTGATTCGGGACGGACCCAAGAGACCCAGTACTTC.

The chain has TRBV2 and TRBJ2-7; D is ambiguous. The CDR3 length is 14 residues. Trimming removed 8 bases at V and 4 bases at J, with 18 bases between. The germline CDR1 and CDR2 sequences are SNHLY and FYNNEI. The DNA of the CDR3 is TGTGCCAGCGGGAAAGGGCCAGATCCTTACGAGCAGTACTTC. Translated, it gives CASGKGPDPYEQYF.

The CDR3 DNA sequence: TGTGCCAGCAGCGACCGGACCCTGAACACTGAAGCTTTCTTT. Translation: CASSDRTLNTEAFF. The chain employs TRBV5-4 and TRBJ1-1; unclear D gene. CDR3 length: 14 amino acids. CDR1 is SGHNT, CDR2 YYREEE, per germline (reference sequence). The V end was cut by 4 bases, the J end by 0 bases, with 10 bases between.

J is TRBJ2-7 and V is TRBV5-5, with D possibly being TRBD1 (6 bases). CDR3 length: 15 amino acids. The germline V gene encodes CDR1 SGHKS and CDR2 YYEKEE (reference sequence). Between the trimmed V and J ends, which lost 1 base and 3 bases, there was a span of 14 bases. The CDR3 DNA reads as TGTGCCAGCAGCTTGTGGGGGCGAAAGGGCTACGAGCAGTACTTC. This translates into CASSLWGRKGYEQYF.

This clone is a singleton in its sample. The genes are TRBV5-1 and TRBJ2-3; D may be TRBD1 or TRBD2 (5 bases each). Germline CDR1 SGHRS, CDR2 YFSETQ. V was cut by 6 bases and J by 0 bases, with 14 bases left in between. The CDR3 consists of 15 residues. CDR3 region: CASNPPWGSTDTQYF. In DNA, the CDR3 is TGCGCCAGCAACCCACCGTGGGGGAGCACAGATACGCAGTATTTT.

The rearrangement uses TRBV12-5 and TRBJ2-5, with TRBD1 matching over 12 bases. J was trimmed by 5 bases and V by 5 bases; bases with no gene match: 9. The CDR3 has 16 amino acids. Germline V gene lookup returns CDR1 LGHNT and CDR2 FRNRAP. The DNA for the CDR3 is TGTGCTAGTGGTACCGGGACAGGGGGCGCGGGGGAGACCCAGTACTTC. It translates to CASGTGTGGAGETQYF.

The chain joins TRBV6-5 to TRBJ1-6, with D hard to call. The germline CDR1 and CDR2 sequences are MNHEY and SVGAGI. The CDR3 length is 16 residues. The V end was cut by 0 bases, the J end by 7 bases, with 13 bases between. CDR3 DNA sequence: TGTGCCAGCAGTTACTCGAGACAACCCGACAATTCACCCCTCCACTTT. Protein sequence: CASSYSRQPDNSPLHF.

CDR3 in amino acids: CASRSTGTGGSGYTF. The CDR3 DNA is TGTGCCAGCAGATCCACCGGGACAGGGGGAAGTGGCTACACCTTC. The chain couples TRBV7-2 to TRBJ1-2; TRBD1 aligns across 11 bases. Germline V CDR1 and CDR2: SGHTA, FQGNSA. The CDR3 sequence is 15 residues long. With 6 bases clipped from V and 7 bases from J, the junction kept 10 bases outside the gene matches.

The chain is built from TRBV6-6 and TRBJ2-1, with 7 bases aligning to TRBD2. Germline CDR1 MNHNY, CDR2 SVGAGI (reference sequence). V lost 0 bases, J lost 2 bases, and 4 bases stayed unmatched. This CDR3 is built from 16 residues. CDR3 coding DNA: TGTGCCAGCAGTTACTCCCGCGGGGGAGCCTACAATGAGCAGTTCTTC. It encodes CASSYSRGGAYNEQFF.